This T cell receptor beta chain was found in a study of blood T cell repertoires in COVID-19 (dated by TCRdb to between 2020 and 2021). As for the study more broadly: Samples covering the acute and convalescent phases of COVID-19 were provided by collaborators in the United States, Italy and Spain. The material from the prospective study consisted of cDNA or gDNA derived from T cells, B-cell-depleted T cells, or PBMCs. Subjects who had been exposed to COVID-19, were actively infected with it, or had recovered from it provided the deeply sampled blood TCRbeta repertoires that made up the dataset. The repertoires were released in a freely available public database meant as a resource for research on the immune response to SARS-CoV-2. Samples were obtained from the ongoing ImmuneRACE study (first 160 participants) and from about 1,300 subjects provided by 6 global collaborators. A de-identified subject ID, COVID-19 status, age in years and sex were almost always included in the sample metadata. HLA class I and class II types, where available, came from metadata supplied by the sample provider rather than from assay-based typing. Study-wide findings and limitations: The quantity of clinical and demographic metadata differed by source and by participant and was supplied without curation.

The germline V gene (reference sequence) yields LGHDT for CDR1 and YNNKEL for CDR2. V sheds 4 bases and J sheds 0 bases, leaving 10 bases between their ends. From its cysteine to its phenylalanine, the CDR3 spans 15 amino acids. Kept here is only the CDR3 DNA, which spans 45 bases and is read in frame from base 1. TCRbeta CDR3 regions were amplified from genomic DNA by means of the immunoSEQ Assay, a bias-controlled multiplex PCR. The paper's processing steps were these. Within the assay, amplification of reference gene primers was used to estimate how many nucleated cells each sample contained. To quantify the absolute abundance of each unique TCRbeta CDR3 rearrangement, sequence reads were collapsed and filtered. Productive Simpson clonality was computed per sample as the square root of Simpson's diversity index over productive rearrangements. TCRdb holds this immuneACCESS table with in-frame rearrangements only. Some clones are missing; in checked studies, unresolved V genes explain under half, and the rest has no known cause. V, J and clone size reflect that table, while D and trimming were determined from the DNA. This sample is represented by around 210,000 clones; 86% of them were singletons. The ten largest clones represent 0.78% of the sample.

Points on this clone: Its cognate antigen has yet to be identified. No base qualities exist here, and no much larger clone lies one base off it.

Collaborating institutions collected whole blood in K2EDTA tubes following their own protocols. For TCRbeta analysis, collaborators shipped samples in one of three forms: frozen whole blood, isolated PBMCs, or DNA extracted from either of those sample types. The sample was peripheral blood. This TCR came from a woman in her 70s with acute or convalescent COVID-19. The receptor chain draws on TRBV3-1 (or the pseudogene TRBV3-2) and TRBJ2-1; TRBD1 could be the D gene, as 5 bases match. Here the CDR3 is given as CASSRGPSSYNEQFF. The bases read TGTGCCAGCAGCCGGGGCCCAAGCTCCTACAATGAGCAGTTCTTC.